One sample yielded the 18 T cell receptor beta chains listed below, sequenced in a study of human T cells and chemical hapten exposure. Via MiXCR, TCRdb re-called the RACE reads, giving one row per CDR3 protein. The sample contains roughly 92,000 distinct CDR3 sequences, 11% of which appear only once. Noted time point: patch test 2, 6 weeks after DPC sensitization. As to treatment: therapeutic diphenylcyclopropenone sensitization with weekly scalp DPC. The source was whole blood, collected in connection with sensitization to the hapten diphenylcyclopropenone (DPC). All receptors derive from a woman in her thirties or forties with alopecia areata. Some clones in this sample may be carry-over from other donors' samples.

This clonotype was detected a few times. The chain couples TRBV27 to TRBJ1-6; D unresolved. Deletions cut 6 bases from V and 1 base from J, with 7 bases between. The CDR3 covers 14 residues. Germline CDR1 and CDR2: MNHEY and SMNVEV (reference sequence). In nucleotides, the CDR3 is TGTGCCAGCAGCAGGATTTCCTATAATTCACCCCTCCACTTT. This encodes CASSRISYNSPLHF.

The table lists this clonotype with many counts. The rearrangement uses TRBV20-1 and TRBJ2-7; TRBD2 agrees at 8 bases. Germline V gives CDR1 DFQATT, CDR2 SNEGSKA (reference sequence). The CDR3 is made up of 14 amino acids. V lost 1 base and J lost 7; bases outside the gene matches: 9. CDR3 DNA sequence: TGCAGTGCTAGAGTGGCGGGGGGTAAGGGAGAGCAGTACTTC. Translating gives CSARVAGGKGEQYF.

This clonotype was counted only a few times. The chain recombines TRBV6-2 or TRBV6-3 with TRBJ2-5; D might be TRBD2 (6 bases). CDR1 MNHEY and CDR2 SVGEGT come from the germline V gene. The V gene lost 4 bases and the J gene lost 0 bases, with 15 bases spanning the gap. The CDR3 loop spans 16 amino acids. CDR3 in DNA: TGTGCCAGCAGTTTGAGACTAGAGGGGTACCAAGAGACCCAGTACTTC. Translated: CASSLRLEGYQETQYF.

This sequence joins TRBV24-1 and TRBJ1-1; 9 bases are a match to TRBD1. CDR3 length equals 15 residues. With 7 bases clipped from V and 2 bases from J, the junction kept 7 bases outside the gene matches. Germline V lookup: CDR1 KGHDR, CDR2 SFDVKD. The CDR3 protein is CATSRSGQGNTEAFF. DNA for the CDR3: TGTGCCACCAGCCGGTCGGGACAGGGAAACACTGAAGCTTTCTTT.

This clonotype was found many times. The CDR3 loop reads CASRDQGTSPYEQYF. CDR3 sequence (DNA): TGTGCCAGCAGGGACCAGGGGACTAGCCCCTACGAGCAGTACTTC. The gene calls are TRBV27 and TRBJ2-7; 9 bases match TRBD2. The J segment lost 2 bases and the V segment lost 6 bases, leaving 8 bases of the junction unmatched. Germline V gene data show CDR1 as MNHEY and CDR2 as SMNVEV (reference sequence). This CDR3 spans 15 amino acids.

The chain has TRBV28 and TRBJ2-1; a possible D gene is TRBD2 (6 bases). Looked up from germline, CDR1 is MDHEN and CDR2 is SYDVKM. Trimming took 8 bases from V and 2 from J, leaving 16 bases between them. There are 15 residues in the CDR3. CDR3 bases: TGTGCCAGCGGTGCCGCTAGCGAGACCTACAATGAGCAGTTCTTC. It yields the protein CASGAASETYNEQFF.

For this clonotype: Just one base apart from a much larger clone, this may be a read error. The rearrangement joins TRBV7-9 to TRBJ2-1, with D tentatively TRBD1 or TRBD2 (5 bases each). There are 16 residues in the CDR3. The germline V and J ends were trimmed by 4 bases and 0 bases, with 13 bases remaining between them. CDR1 SEHNR and CDR2 FQNEAQ come from the germline V gene (reference sequence). DNA for the CDR3: TGTGCCAGCAGCTCCCCGGACACTAGCTCCTACAATGAGCAGTTCTTC. Translation: CASSSPDTSSYNEQFF.

For the CDR3, the DNA is TGTGCCAGCAGCCAACATGGGACAGGGACTGGCACAGATACGCAGTATTTT. It codes for CASSQHGTGTGTDTQYF. The chain couples TRBV3-1 to TRBJ2-3; 9 nucleotides match TRBD1. There are 17 residues in the CDR3. CDR1 and CDR2 from the germline V gene are LGHDT and YNNKEL (reference sequence). The V and J ends lost 2 bases and 1 base, in that order; junction bases with no gene match: 7.

This clonotype was seen repeatedly, ten times or more. V usage is TRBV6-2 or TRBV6-3 and J usage is TRBJ2-7; D is possibly TRBD1 or TRBD2 (5 bases each). The CDR3 covers 14 residues. CDR1 and CDR2 (germline): MNHEY, SVGEGT. Trimming cost V 6 bases and J 5 bases, with 17 bases left between them. CDR3 residues: CASSPAGTTDEQYF. The CDR3 DNA reads as TGTGCCAGCAGCCCCGCCGGGACGACGGACGAGCAGTACTTC.

This clonotype was observed many times. This chain joins TRBV27 and TRBJ2-5, with TRBD1 matching 8 bases. Germline V lookup: CDR1 MNHEY, CDR2 SMNVEV (reference sequence). The CDR3 length is 16 residues. J lost 2 bases, V lost 6 bases, and 11 bases had no gene match. The DNA of the CDR3 is TGTGCCAGCAGCGCTGGACAGGGCTGGGGGCAAGAGACCCAGTACTTC. This sequence encodes CASSAGQGWGQETQYF.

This clonotype was detected ten times or more. The chain employs TRBV30 and TRBJ2-7; D gene ambiguous. From germline, CDR1 is GTSNPN and CDR2 SVGIG (reference sequence). This CDR3 comprises 15 residues. V was shortened by 4 bases and J by 4 bases, with 20 bases between the two germline ends. The CDR3 loop reads CAWTRASGVGYEQYF. Written as DNA, the CDR3 is TGTGCCTGGACTCGCGCGAGTGGGGTCGGGTACGAGCAGTACTTC. Looking up the rest from reference TRBV30 and TRBJ2-7 gives the full variable domain: SQTIHQWPATLVQPVGSPLSLECTVEGTSNPNLYWYRQAAGRGLQLLFYSVGIGQISSEVPQNLSASRPQDRQFILSSKKLLLSDSGFYLCAWTRASGVGYEQYFGPGTRLTVT.

This clonotype was picked up a small number of times. The chain employs TRBV29-1 and TRBJ2-1; the match to TRBD2 covers 8 bases. V shed 2 bases, J shed 8 bases, and the junction held 5 bases outside the gene matches. The CDR3 loop spans 13 amino acids. CDR1 and CDR2 (germline): SQVTM, ANQGSEA. The CDR3 nucleotides are TGCAGCGTTGAACTGGCGGGAGGCGATGAGCAGTTCTTC. This translates into CSVELAGGDEQFF.

This chain connects TRBV9 to TRBJ1-6, with D tentatively TRBD1 (6 bases). Trimming left V 4 bases short and J 12 bases short, with 14 bases between. Looked up from germline, CDR1 is SGDLS and CDR2 is YYNGEE. The CDR3 consists of 13 residues. CDR3 sequence reads: CASSPQGLLPLHF. The CDR3 nucleotides read TGTGCCAGCAGCCCACAGGGCCTTTTACCCCTCCACTTT.

A single count supports this clonotype. Written as DNA, the CDR3 is TGTGCCAGCAGCTCCACCCCCGGGGGGGAGAGAAGGGGAGGGCAAGAGACCCAGTACTTC. It yields the protein CASSSTPGGERRGGQETQYF. The chain links TRBV7-6 to TRBJ2-5, with 8 positions matching TRBD2. From germline, CDR1 is SGHVS and CDR2 FNYEAQ. This CDR3 region has 20 residues. Unmatched junction bases numbered 21, after V lost 4 bases and J lost 2 bases. Together with reference TRBV7-6 and TRBJ2-5, the CDR3 gives the full variable domain: GAGVSQSPRYKVTKRGQDVALRCDPISGHVSLYWYRQALGQGPEFLTYFNYEAQQDKSGLPNDRFSAERPEGSISTLTIQRTEQRDSAMYRCASSSTPGGERRGGQETQYFGPGTRLLVL.

This clonotype came up a few times. The V and J genes are TRBV29-1 and TRBJ2-5; D may be TRBD2 (6 bases). Germline V lookup: CDR1 SQVTM, CDR2 ANQGSEA. This CDR3 has 12 amino acids. The V end lost 7 bases, the J end lost 5 bases, and 14 bases lay between the germline ends. The CDR3 region has the DNA TGCAGCGCCGACGGGGGTGGGGAGACCCAGTACTTC. Residues: CSADGGGETQYF.

In this sample, this clonotype turned up many times. This rearrangement joins TRBV6-5 to TRBJ2-7, with D tentatively TRBD1 (5 bases). Trimming removed 0 bases at V and 6 bases at J, with 12 bases between. Germline-derived CDR1 and CDR2 are MNHEY and SVGAGI. The CDR3 consists of 14 residues. The CDR3 is CASSYSFSTAEQYF. The CDR3 coding sequence is TGTGCCAGCAGTTACTCTTTTTCGACAGCCGAGCAGTACTTC.

This clonotype was detected many times. The gene calls are TRBV10-3 and TRBJ2-7; D is unclear. CDR3 length equals 14 residues. V lost 4 bases, J lost 1 base, and 11 bases lay in between. Germline CDR1 reads ENHRY; CDR2 reads SYGVKD. The CDR3: CAISGVDLSYEQYF. In DNA, the CDR3 is TGTGCCATCAGTGGAGTCGATCTTTCCTACGAGCAGTACTTC.

This clonotype was seen a handful of times. The rearrangement uses TRBV6-2 or TRBV6-3 and TRBJ1-3; D is undetermined. Trimming removed 2 bases from V and 0 bases from J, with 8 bases in between. This CDR3 has 15 residues. Germline V lookup: CDR1 MNHEY, CDR2 SVGEGT. CDR3 in amino acids: CASSYRADSGNTIYF. Here the CDR3 DNA reads TGTGCCAGCAGTTACCGGGCGGACTCTGGAAACACCATATATTTT.